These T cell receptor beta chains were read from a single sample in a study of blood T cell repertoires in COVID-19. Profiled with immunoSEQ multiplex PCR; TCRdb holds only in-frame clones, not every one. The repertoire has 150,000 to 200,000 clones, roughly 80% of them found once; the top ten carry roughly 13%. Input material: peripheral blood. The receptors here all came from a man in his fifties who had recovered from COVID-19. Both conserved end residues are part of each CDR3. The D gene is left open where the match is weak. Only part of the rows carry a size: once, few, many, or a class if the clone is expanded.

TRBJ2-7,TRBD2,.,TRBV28,TGTGCCAGCAGCGCAGGACTAGCGGGAGGCTACGAGCAGTACTTC,CASSAGLAGGYEQYF
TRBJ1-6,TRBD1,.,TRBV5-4,TGTGCCAGCAGCTTGGGACAGGGGTCGTCTGATTCACCCCTCCACTTT,CASSLGQGSSDSPLHF
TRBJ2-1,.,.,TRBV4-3,TGCGCCAGCAGCCACGGAAGGGGAAGGGGCGAGCAGTTCTTC,CASSHGRGRGEQFF
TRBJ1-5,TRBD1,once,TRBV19,TGTGCCTGTACAGGGGTATATAGCAATCAGCCCCAGCATTTT,CACTGVYSNQPQHF
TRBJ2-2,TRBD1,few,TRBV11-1,TGTGCCAGCAGCATCCAGGGGGCCAACGGGGAGCTGTTTTTT,CASSIQGANGELFF
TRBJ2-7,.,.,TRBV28,TGTGCCAGCAGCCGTAGCGCGTCGGGAAACGAGCAGTACTTC,CASSRSASGNEQYF
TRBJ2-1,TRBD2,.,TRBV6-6,TGTGCCAGCACACTGGGACTAGTCAATGAGCAGTTCTTC,CASTLGLVNEQFF
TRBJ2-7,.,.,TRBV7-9,TGTGCCAGAGGGGGGGTCTACGAGCAGTACTTC,CARGGVYEQYF
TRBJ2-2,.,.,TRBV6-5,TGTGCCAGCAGGGGTGCGGTATCCGGGGAGCTGTTTTTT,CASRGAVSGELFF
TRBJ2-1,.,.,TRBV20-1,TGCAGTGCTAGGTCTTACAATGAGCAGTTCTTC,CSARSYNEQFF
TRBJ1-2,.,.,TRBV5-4,TGTGCCAGCAGCCAAGACAGTACCTATGGCTACACCTTC,CASSQDSTYGYTF
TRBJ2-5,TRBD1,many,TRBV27,TGTGCCAGCAGTTTCGGACAGGGGGGGTGGGAGACCCAGTACTTC,CASSFGQGGWETQYF
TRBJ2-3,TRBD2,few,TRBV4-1,TGCGCCAGCAGCCAACCTAGCGGGAGTGGTGGAGATACGCAGTATTTT,CASSQPSGSGGDTQYF
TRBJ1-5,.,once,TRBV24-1,TGTGCCACCAGTGATCCGACAGAGATCCATCAGCCCCAGCATTTT,CATSDPTEIHQPQHF
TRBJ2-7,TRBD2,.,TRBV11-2,TGTGCCAGCAGCCTACGGACTAGCGGGTATTTTTACGAGCAGTACTTC,CASSLRTSGYFYEQYF
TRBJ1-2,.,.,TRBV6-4,TGTGCCAGCAGTGTGGGCCAGGGAAACTATGGCTACACCTTC,CASSVGQGNYGYTF
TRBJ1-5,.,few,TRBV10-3,TGTGCCATCAGTTCGGACACAAGCAATCAGCCCCAGCATTTT,CAISSDTSNQPQHF
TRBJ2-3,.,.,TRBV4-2,TGTGCCAGCAGCCAAGCGGGACTGTACACAGATACGCAGTATTTT,CASSQAGLYTDTQYF
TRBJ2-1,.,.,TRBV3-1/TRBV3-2,TGTGCCAGCAGCCAAGACAGGGCCGGGGAGCAGTTCTTC,CASSQDRAGEQFF
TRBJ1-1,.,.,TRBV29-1,TGCAGCGTCTCGGACAGATCGGGCACTGAAGCTTTCTTT,CSVSDRSGTEAFF
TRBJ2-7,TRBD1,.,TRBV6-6,TGTGCCAGCAGTCCCGGACAGGGGGCTCCTCCACCCTACGAGCAGTACTTC,CASSPGQGAPPPYEQYF
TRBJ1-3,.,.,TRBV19,TGTGCCAGTATAGGGACTGACTTCTCTGGAAACACCATATATTTT,CASIGTDFSGNTIYF
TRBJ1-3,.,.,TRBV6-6,TGTGCCAGCATTAACCGGGGGGGGACTTCTGGAAACACCATATATTTT,CASINRGGTSGNTIYF
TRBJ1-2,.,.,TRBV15,TGTGCCACCAGCAGTATTCGGACATTTTATGGCTACACCTTC,CATSSIRTFYGYTF
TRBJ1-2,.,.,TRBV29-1,TGCAGCGTGACTAGGAGAGGGGATGGCTACACCTTC,CSVTRRGDGYTF
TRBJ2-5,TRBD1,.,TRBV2,TGTGCCAGCAGTGAGGACAGGGGCCTGGAGACCCAGTACTTC,CASSEDRGLETQYF
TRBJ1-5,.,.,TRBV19,TGTGCCAGTAGTATAGCTGACAGCCCTAGCAATCAGCCCCAGCATTTT,CASSIADSPSNQPQHF
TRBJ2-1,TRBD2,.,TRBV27,TGTGCCAGCAGTGGACTTCCTAGCGGAAAAGTATACAATGAGCAGTTCTTC,CASSGLPSGKVYNEQFF
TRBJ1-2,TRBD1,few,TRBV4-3,TGCGCCAGCAGCCAAGAGTTCTATGGGACAGGGGGCCTGTCTGGCTACACCTTC,CASSQEFYGTGGLSGYTF
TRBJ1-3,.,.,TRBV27,TGTGCCAGCAGCCAAAGACAGCTCGGAGAGACCATATATTTT,CASSQRQLGETIYF
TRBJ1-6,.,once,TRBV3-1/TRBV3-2,TGTGCCAGCAGCCATTACTCTCGGGGTTTTGGCTCCTATAATTCACCCCTCCACTTT,CASSHYSRGFGSYNSPLHF
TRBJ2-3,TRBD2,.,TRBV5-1,TGCGCCAGCAGCTTGGGAGGTTCGGGAGGGCCCTCTAGCACAGATACGCAGTATTTT,CASSLGGSGGPSSTDTQYF
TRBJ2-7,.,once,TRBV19,TGTGCCAGTACCACCCCGGGGGCCTACGAGCAGTACTTC,CASTTPGAYEQYF
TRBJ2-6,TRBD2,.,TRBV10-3,TGTGCCATCAGTGGGGGGGGATCTGGGGCCAACGTCCTGACTTTC,CAISGGGSGANVLTF
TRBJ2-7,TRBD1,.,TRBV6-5,TGTGCCAGCAGTTACTCGGGGACAGGGAACCCCTACGAGCAGTACTTC,CASSYSGTGNPYEQYF
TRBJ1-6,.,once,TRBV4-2,TGTGCCAGCAGCCAAGACCTGGTAGGCAGGACCTATAATTCACCCCTCCACTTT,CASSQDLVGRTYNSPLHF
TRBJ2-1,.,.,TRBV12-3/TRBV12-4,TGTGCCAGCAGGGAGGGAGGATTCGGTGAGCAGTTCTTC,CASREGGFGEQFF
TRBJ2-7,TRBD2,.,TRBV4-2,TGTGCCAGCAGCCAAGATTGGCTAGCGGGGACCTACGAGCAGTACTTC,CASSQDWLAGTYEQYF
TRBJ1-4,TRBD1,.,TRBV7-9,TGTGCCAGCAGCTTCCCAACAGGGGGCAGTGAAAAACTGTTTTTT,CASSFPTGGSEKLFF
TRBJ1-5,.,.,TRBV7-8,TGTGCCAGCAGCTTAAACTTGTTTCAGCCCCAGCATTTT,CASSLNLFQPQHF
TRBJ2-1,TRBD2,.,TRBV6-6,TGTGCCAGCACCGTCTCCCGAACTAGCGGGTACAATGAGCAGTTCTTC,CASTVSRTSGYNEQFF
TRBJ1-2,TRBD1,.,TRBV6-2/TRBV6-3,TGTGCCAGCAGTGACGGACAGGGTCGGGACTATGGCTACACCTTC,CASSDGQGRDYGYTF
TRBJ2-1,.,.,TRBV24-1,TGTGCCACCAGTGATTTATCGGCGGGACGAGGGAAGGATGAGCAGTTCTTC,CATSDLSAGRGKDEQFF
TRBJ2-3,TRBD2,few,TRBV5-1,TGCGCCAGCAGGAAAGGTCCTGCCGGGACTAGCGATCATACGCAGTATTTT,CASRKGPAGTSDHTQYF
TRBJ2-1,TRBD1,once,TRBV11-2,TGTGCCAGCAGCCAAACCAGACAGGGGATCTACAATGAGCAGTTCTTC,CASSQTRQGIYNEQFF
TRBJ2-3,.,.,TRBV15,TGTGCCACCAGCAGAACCCTTAGCGGCCTTACAGATACGCAGTATTTT,CATSRTLSGLTDTQYF
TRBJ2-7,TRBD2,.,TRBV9,TGTGCCAGCAGCCCGGGGACTAGCGGGAGTCACGAGCAGTACTTC,CASSPGTSGSHEQYF
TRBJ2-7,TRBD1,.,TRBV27,TGTGCCAGCAGTTCCACAGGGGTGGGCGAGCAGTACTTC,CASSSTGVGEQYF
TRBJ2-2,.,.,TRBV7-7,TGTGCCAGCAGCCAGAAGGGGGTCACCGGGGAGCTGTTTTTT,CASSQKGVTGELFF
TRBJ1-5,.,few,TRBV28,TGTGCCAGCAGCCGTCAAACAGGGTTTAGCAATCAGCCCCAGCATTTT,CASSRQTGFSNQPQHF
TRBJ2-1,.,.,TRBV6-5,TGTGCCAGCAGGCCCGGGAGCGACAATGAGCAGTTCTTC,CASRPGSDNEQFF
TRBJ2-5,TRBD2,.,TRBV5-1,TGCGCCAGCAGGGGACTAGCGGGATACCAAGAGACCCAGTACTTC,CASRGLAGYQETQYF
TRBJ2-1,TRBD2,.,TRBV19,TGTGCCAGTAGTATAGTTTACGGGAGGACCAAAGGTGAGCAGTTCTTC,CASSIVYGRTKGEQFF